This is a list of T cell receptor beta chains from one sample in a study of blood T cells in healthy people across ages. One entry per CDR3 protein, called by TCRdb with MiXCR from the 5' RACE reads. This table has 750,000 or so distinct CDR3 sequences, 20% to 25% appearing once. The sample was also reused in another study, on T cells of mothers and their children.

Sequencing was done on a sample of blood. The receptors were sampled from a boy aged 10-17 years in good health. CDR3s include the opening cysteine and the closing phenylalanine or tryptophan. D genes are given only for firm matches. Clone size appears in some rows only: once, few, many, or a class for an expanded clone.

v_call	j_call	d_call	clone_size	cdr3_aa	cdr3_nt
TRBV6-6	TRBJ2-1	NA	NA	CASSYNDPPLQFF	TGTGCCAGCAGTTACAACGATCCTCCTTTACAGTTCTTC
TRBV20-1	TRBJ2-7	NA	few	CSARMERSYEQYF	TGCAGTGCTAGAATGGAGCGATCCTACGAGCAGTACTTC
TRBV12-3/TRBV12-4	TRBJ2-1	NA	NA	CASSFGFAVGADEQFF	TGTGCCAGCAGTTTTGGATTTGCGGTCGGGGCCGATGAGCAGTTCTTC
TRBV6-5	TRBJ2-7	NA	NA	CASNDRTTYEQYF	TGTGCCAGCAACGATCGGACAACCTACGAGCAGTACTTC
TRBV29-1	TRBJ2-3	NA	few	CSVDEPTGPATDTQYF	TGCAGCGTTGATGAACCCACAGGCCCAGCCACAGATACGCAGTATTTT
TRBV7-9	TRBJ2-2	NA	NA	CASSPDNHRVGELFF	TGTGCCAGCAGTCCGGACAACCATAGGGTCGGGGAGCTGTTTTTT
TRBV9	TRBJ2-1	NA	NA	CASVPGDRYNEQFF	TGTGCCAGCGTACCGGGAGATCGCTACAATGAGCAGTTCTTC
TRBV28	TRBJ2-3	TRBD2	NA	CASSPLMGRDADTQYF	TGTGCCAGCAGCCCCTTAATGGGGAGGGACGCAGATACGCAGTATTTT
TRBV20-1	TRBJ2-1	TRBD2	NA	CSAKSGSGYNEQFF	TGCAGTGCCAAGAGCGGGAGTGGCTACAATGAGCAGTTCTTC
TRBV7-9	TRBJ2-7	NA	NA	CACIDSTSYEQYF	TGTGCCTGCATCGACTCCACCTCCTACGAGCAGTACTTC
TRBV5-1	TRBJ2-7	NA	NA	CASSLAGQTGYEQYF	TGCGCCAGCAGCTTGGCTGGGCAGACTGGCTACGAGCAGTACTTC
TRBV7-2	TRBJ2-7	NA	NA	CASSLEGLLLYEQYF	TGTGCCAGCAGCTTAGAGGGCCTCCTCCTCTACGAGCAGTACTTC
TRBV7-3	TRBJ2-2	NA	NA	CASSHRDGDTDTGELFF	TGTGCCAGCAGCCACCGCGACGGGGACACTGACACCGGGGAGCTGTTTTTT
TRBV4-1	TRBJ2-1	TRBD2	NA	CASSSGSGRSSYNEQFF	TGCGCCAGCAGCTCGGGTAGCGGGAGGAGCTCCTACAATGAGCAGTTCTTC
TRBV20-1	TRBJ2-7	NA	few	CSARDPHSYEQYF	TGCAGTGCTAGAGACCCTCACTCCTACGAGCAGTACTTC
TRBV15	TRBJ2-7	NA	NA	CATSSRRDVRYEQYF	TGTGCCACCAGCAGCCGCCGGGACGTCCGCTACGAGCAGTACTTC
TRBV6-6	TRBJ2-7	TRBD2	few	CASSYSNTGLAEAQYF	TGTGCCAGCAGTTACTCGAATACGGGACTAGCGGAAGCACAGTACTTC
TRBV7-9	TRBJ2-2	NA	few	CASSPITRGDHTGELFF	TGTGCCAGCAGCCCCATAACGCGCGGGGACCACACCGGGGAGCTGTTTTTT
TRBV5-5	TRBJ2-1	NA	NA	CASSLEGWNEQFF	TGTGCCAGCAGCTTGGAAGGGTGGAATGAGCAGTTCTTC
TRBV28	TRBJ2-5	TRBD2	few	CASSFSLAGAQETQYF	TGTGCCAGCAGTTTTAGCCTAGCGGGGGCGCAAGAGACCCAGTACTTC
TRBV11-1	TRBJ2-7	TRBD1	NA	CASRSRTGYDEQYF	TGTGCCAGCAGGTCCCGGACAGGGTACGACGAGCAGTACTTC
TRBV6-4	TRBJ2-5	NA	few	CASPGPPSKTRYF	TGTGCCAGCCCGGGACCCCCCTCGAAGACCCGGTACTTC
TRBV6-2/TRBV6-3	TRBJ2-7	NA	few	CASTGVAGLLIHEQYF	TGTGCCAGCACCGGTGTCGCAGGGCTACTCATACACGAGCAGTACTTC
TRBV12-3/TRBV12-4	TRBJ2-7	NA	NA	CASSPHTLNSYEQYF	TGTGCCAGCAGCCCACACACACTTAACTCCTACGAGCAGTACTTC
TRBV6-6	TRBJ2-5	NA	NA	CASSSGTVQETQYF	TGTGCCAGCAGCAGCGGGACAGTCCAAGAGACCCAGTACTTC
TRBV3-1	TRBJ2-7	NA	NA	CASGLASGGEQYF	TGTGCCAGCGGATTAGCATCGGGTGGCGAGCAGTACTTC
TRBV5-1	TRBJ1-4	NA	many	CASSSTGITNEKLFF	TGTGCCAGCAGTTCTACAGGGATAACTAATGAAAAACTGTTTTTT
TRBV25-1	TRBJ2-1	NA	NA	CASRAARSGGEQFF	TGTGCCAGCAGAGCGGCTCGATCAGGTGGTGAGCAGTTCTTC